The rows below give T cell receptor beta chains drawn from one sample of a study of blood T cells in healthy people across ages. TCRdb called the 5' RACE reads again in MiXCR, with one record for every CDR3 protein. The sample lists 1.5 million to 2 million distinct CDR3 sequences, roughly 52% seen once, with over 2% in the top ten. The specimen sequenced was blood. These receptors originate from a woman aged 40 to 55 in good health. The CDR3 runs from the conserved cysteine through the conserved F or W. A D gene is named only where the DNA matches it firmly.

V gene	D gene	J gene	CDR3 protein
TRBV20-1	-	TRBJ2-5	CSATETGRETQYF
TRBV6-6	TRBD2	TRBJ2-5	CASSGGGQETQYF
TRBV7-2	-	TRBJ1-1	CAGSPQGRGAEAFF
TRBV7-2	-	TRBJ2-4	CASSLVNRPESSSYNEQYF
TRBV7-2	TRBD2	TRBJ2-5	CASSLVAGQLETQYF
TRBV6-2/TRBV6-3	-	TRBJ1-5	CASSSNTYSNQPQHF
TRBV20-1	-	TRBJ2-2	CSARDLEVHPGELFF
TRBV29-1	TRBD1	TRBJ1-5	CSARDSVYQPQHF
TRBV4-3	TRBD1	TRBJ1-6	CASSQDRGLTNSPLHF
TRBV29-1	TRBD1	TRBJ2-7	CSGGDRGESYEQYF
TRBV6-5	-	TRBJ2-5	CASSYSYGGARETQYF
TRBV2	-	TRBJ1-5	CASSPSLASQHF
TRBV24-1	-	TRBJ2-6	CATGGDSGANVLTF
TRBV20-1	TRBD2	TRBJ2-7	CSARDEAGGLYEQYF
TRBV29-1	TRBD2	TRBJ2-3	CSSRLAGLTDTQYF
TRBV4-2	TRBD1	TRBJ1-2	CASSRGQGVSYGYTF
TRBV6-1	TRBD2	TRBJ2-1	CASSEMSGGPYNEQFF
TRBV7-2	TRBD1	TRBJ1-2	CASSLVGTGRNYGYTF
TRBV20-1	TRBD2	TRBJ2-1	CSAKGLAGNNGQFF
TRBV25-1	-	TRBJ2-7	CASSAYRDSYEQYF
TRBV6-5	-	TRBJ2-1	CASSTNRDSYNEQFF
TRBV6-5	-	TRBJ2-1	CASSYSDPRSYNEQFF
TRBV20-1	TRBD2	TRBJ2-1	CSTSPLGLAGVNEQFF
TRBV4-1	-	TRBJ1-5	CASSPADSNQPQHF
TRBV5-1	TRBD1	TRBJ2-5	CASSPTGAYNEQYF
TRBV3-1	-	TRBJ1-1	CASSPPGRKASTEAFF
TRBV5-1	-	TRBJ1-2	CASSLGRNREDYGYTF
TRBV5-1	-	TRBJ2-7	CASSLAGAGSSYEQYF
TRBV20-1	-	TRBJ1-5	CSARGQLSNQPQHF
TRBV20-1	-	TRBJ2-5	CRLGAPQETQYF
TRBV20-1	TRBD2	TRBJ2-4	CSAISGGTLRAYF
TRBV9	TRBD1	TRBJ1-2	CASSVGVGGDGYTF
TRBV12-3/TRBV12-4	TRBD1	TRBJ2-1	CASSPGGPAHGNEQFF
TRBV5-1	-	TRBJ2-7	CASSLESQGGSYEQYF
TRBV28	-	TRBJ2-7	CASSFGFSYEQYF
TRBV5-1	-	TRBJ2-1	CASSFGLSMQAHEQFF
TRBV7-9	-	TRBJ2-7	CASSSLGGPTYEQYF
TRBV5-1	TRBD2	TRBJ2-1	CASSFGLAGAKAYNEQFF
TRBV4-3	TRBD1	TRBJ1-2	CASSQGRGQGYRNYGYTF
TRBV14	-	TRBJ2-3	CASSQSGWAQYF
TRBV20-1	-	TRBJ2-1	CSAGNGGAEQFF
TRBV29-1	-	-	CSTVGGETQYF
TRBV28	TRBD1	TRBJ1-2	CASSLVGTGSRYTF
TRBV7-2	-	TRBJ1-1	CASSPRLTGLMNTGAFF
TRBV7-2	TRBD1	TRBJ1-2	CASSLGSGQGRDYGYTF
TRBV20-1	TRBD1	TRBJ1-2	CSASHRGDYGYTF
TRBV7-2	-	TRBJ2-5	CASSLGVSGGLETQYF
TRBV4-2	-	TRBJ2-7	CASSQELMGQPSEFREQYF
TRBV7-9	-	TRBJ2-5	CASSLEGQLRETQYF
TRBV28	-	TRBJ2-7	CASSKQVHYEQYF
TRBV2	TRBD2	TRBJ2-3	CASIEIAGVTDTQYF